A single sample is the source of the 32 T cell receptor beta chains below, sequenced in a study of identical twins' blood T cells. TCRdb reprocessed the 5' RACE reads with MiXCR, giving one entry per CDR3 protein. Of hundreds of thousands of distinct CDR3 sequences listed, about 28% were seen once; the top ten hold 5.5% to 7%. Sample: PBMCs. The receptor set was obtained from a woman aged 18 to 55 in good health.

The sample holds many counts of this clonotype. The J gene is TRBJ2-1, the V gene TRBV4-3; D unresolved. Germline CDR1 reads LGHNA; CDR2 reads YSLEER. This CDR3 is built from 13 residues. The V end lost 1 base, the J end lost 9 bases, and 10 bases lay between the germline ends. The CDR3 sequence: CASSQGEAGEQFF. The CDR3 coding sequence is TGCGCCAGCAGCCAAGGTGAGGCTGGTGAGCAGTTCTTC.

The V gene is TRBV20-1, the J gene TRBJ2-1; TRBD2 matches 9 bases. The CDR3 totals 14 residues. J was trimmed by 6 bases and V by 5 bases; bases with no gene match: 8. Per the germline V gene, CDR1 is DFQATT and CDR2 is SNEGSKA (reference sequence). CDR3 DNA: TGCAGTGCTGAGAGCGGGAGGTCTAGCAATGAGCAGTTCTTC. Amino acids: CSAESGRSSNEQFF.

The J gene is TRBJ2-1, the V gene TRBV6-1; D not resolved. This CDR3 has 17 residues. Per the germline V gene, CDR1 is MNHNS and CDR2 is SASEGT. Trimming removed 2 bases at V and 2 bases at J, with 16 bases between. The CDR3 DNA follows: TGTGCCAGCAGTGAACAACCTCCCGCGTTCGCCTACAATGAGCAGTTCTTC. It specifies CASSEQPPAFAYNEQFF.

The V gene is TRBV11-2, the J gene TRBJ2-7; D uncertain. The CDR3 sequence is 14 residues long. Germline values: CDR1 SGHAT, CDR2 FQNNGV. The ends were cut back, 1 base at V and 2 bases at J, with 9 bases in the middle. CDR3 DNA sequence: TGTGCCAGCAGCTTAGCCGGAAAACCCTACGAGCAGTACTTC. It specifies CASSLAGKPYEQYF.

This clonotype appeared once. The chain links TRBV19 to TRBJ2-7; a weak D match, TRBD2 (6 bases). This CDR3 is built from 16 residues. V was pared by 5 bases and J by 4 bases, with 21 bases between. The germline CDR1 and CDR2 sequences are LNHDA and SQIVND (reference sequence). CDR3 coding DNA: TGTGCCAGTAGTCTTTCAGAGGGACTCCAAAGTTACGAGCAGTACTTC. Translating gives CASSLSEGLQSYEQYF.

The chain is built from TRBV29-1 and TRBJ1-1; D might be TRBD1 (5 bases). Germline CDR1 SQVTM, CDR2 ANQGSEA. V dropped 6 bases and J dropped 1 base, with 15 bases sitting between them. The CDR3 is made up of 14 amino acids. DNA for the CDR3: TGCAGCGTCTCGGGACTGCTATCGAACACTGAAGCTTTCTTT. Translated: CSVSGLLSNTEAFF.

On this clonotype: This clone may be a read error of a much larger clone one base away. V and J are TRBV20-1 and TRBJ2-7; 8 nucleotides line up with TRBD1. Trimming removed 4 bases from V and 5 bases from J; junction bases left unmatched: 16. In germline, CDR1 is DFQATT, CDR2 SNEGSKA (reference sequence). The CDR3 consists of 16 residues. Here the CDR3 DNA reads TGCAGTGCTACATCAGGGACAGGCGTGGCGTTTGACGAGCAGTACTTC. Translated: CSATSGTGVAFDEQYF.

This chain uses TRBV12-3 or TRBV12-4 with TRBJ1-2; D perhaps matches TRBD1 (5 bases). Deletions cut 3 bases from V and 6 bases from J, with 14 bases between. This CDR3 has 14 residues. CDR3 bases: TGTGCCAGCAGTTTGAGAGGGGATCTGGATGGCTACACCTTC. Translation: CASSLRGDLDGYTF.

Many counts were recorded for this clonotype. The CDR3 sequence is CSVGEGGVTEAFF. In DNA, the CDR3 is TGCAGCGTTGGGGAAGGGGGTGTAACTGAAGCTTTCTTT. The rearrangement joins TRBV29-1 to TRBJ1-1; possible D gene TRBD1, 6 bases. Germline V gives CDR1 SQVTM, CDR2 ANQGSEA. Trimming shortened V by 4 bases and J by 5 bases, and 14 bases separated the two germline ends. The CDR3 runs to 13 residues.

This clonotype turned up a few times. This sequence joins TRBV29-1 and TRBJ1-1; D not certain. Trimming cost V 4 bases and J 4 bases, with 10 bases left between them. Germline CDR1 and CDR2: SQVTM and ANQGSEA. The CDR3 runs 12 residues. CDR3 DNA: TGCAGCGTTGGATGGCGGGGCACTGAAGCTTTCTTT. The encoded protein is CSVGWRGTEAFF.

This chain links TRBV20-1 with TRBJ1-1; weak D call: TRBD1 (5 bases). CDR3 length: 14 amino acids. The germline CDR1 and CDR2 sequences are DFQATT and SNEGSKA (reference sequence). V lost 6 bases, J lost 4 bases, and 18 bases lay in between. The CDR3 loop reads CSAYGWGMGTEAFF. For the CDR3, the DNA is TGCAGTGCCTACGGGTGGGGCATGGGCACTGAAGCTTTCTTT.

This clonotype was found many times. The J gene is TRBJ1-1, the V gene TRBV29-1, with D unresolved. From germline, CDR1 is SQVTM and CDR2 ANQGSEA. Trimming took 4 bases from V and 7 from J, leaving 19 bases between them. The CDR3 is 14 residues long. For the CDR3, the DNA is TGCAGCGTTGTTGACGGACGTACTAACTTTGAAGCTTTCTTT. As protein: CSVVDGRTNFEAFF.

J is TRBJ1-5 and V is TRBV6-5; D gene ambiguous. This CDR3 has 15 amino acids. From germline, CDR1 is MNHEY and CDR2 SVGAGI. Deletions cut 0 bases from V and 2 bases from J, with 8 bases between. The CDR3 is CASSYSYNGNQPQHF. CDR3 DNA sequence: TGTGCCAGCAGTTACTCCTACAACGGCAATCAGCCCCAGCATTTT.

In its sample, this clonotype was seen a few times. V and J are TRBV20-1 and TRBJ1-5; D possibly corresponds to TRBD1 (6 bases). The V end was cut by 5 bases, the J end by 7 bases, with 12 bases between. The CDR3 totals 12 residues. The germline gives CDR1 DFQATT, CDR2 SNEGSKA (reference sequence). In DNA form, the CDR3 reads TGCAGTGCTGTTACAGGGAACCAGCCCCAGCATTTT. Protein: CSAVTGNQPQHF.

This clonotype has more than one count but fewer than ten. Sequence at one end of the junction differs from germline and may be a read error. The CDR3 loop is CASSLAGTGAPLF. CDR3 nucleotides: TGCGCCAGCAGCTTGGCCGGGACAGGGGCGCCTCTTTTT. The rearrangement uses TRBV5-1 and TRBJ1-1; 10 positions match TRBD1. The CDR3 is made up of 13 amino acids. CDR1 is SGHRS, CDR2 YFSETQ, per germline. The full variable domain, with the rest looked up from reference TRBV5-1 and TRBJ1-1, is KAGVTQTPRYLIKTRGQQVTLSCSPISGHRSVSWYQQTPGQGLQFLFEYFSETQRNKGNFPGRFSGRQFSNSRSEMNVSTLELGDSALYLCASSLAGTGAPLFGQGTRLTVV.

This clonotype was seen a few times. The chain is built from TRBV20-1 and TRBJ2-1, with 9 bases aligning to TRBD2. The germline V gene encodes CDR1 DFQATT and CDR2 SNEGSKA (reference sequence). The CDR3 runs 17 residues. The ends lost 5 bases at V and 7 bases at J; junction bases unmatched: 18. CDR3 in amino acids: CSAPDPKLAGDENEQFF. The CDR3 DNA follows: TGCAGTGCTCCTGATCCAAAACTAGCGGGTGATGAAAATGAGCAGTTCTTC.

This clonotype has more than one count but fewer than ten. The chain joins TRBV29-1 to TRBJ2-7; D remains unclear. Trimming removed 3 bases from V and 0 bases from J, with 12 bases in between. This CDR3 has 14 amino acids. The germline V gene has CDR1 SQVTM and CDR2 ANQGSEA. The CDR3 reads CSVEVRAFSYEQYF. The CDR3 nucleotides read TGCAGCGTTGAGGTCCGTGCCTTCTCCTACGAGCAGTACTTC.

This clonotype has more than one count but fewer than ten. V usage is TRBV6-1 and J usage is TRBJ2-3; D gene unclear. CDR3 size: 14 residues. Germline loops: CDR1 MNHNS, CDR2 SASEGT. V was trimmed by 7 bases and J by 0 bases, leaving 11 bases between them. CDR3 protein: CASTEQFSTDTQYF. CDR3 DNA sequence: TGTGCCAGCACGGAACAGTTTAGCACAGATACGCAGTATTTT.

Only a few counts were recorded for this clonotype. The chain uses TRBV5-1 and TRBJ2-7, with 11 bases that match TRBD1. CDR1 is SGHRS and CDR2 is YFSETQ in the germline V gene. The CDR3 runs to 15 residues. The V and J ends lost 2 bases and 5 bases, in that order; junction bases with no gene match: 6. The CDR3 here is CASSFGTGGFNEQYF. The CDR3 DNA reads TGCGCCAGCAGCTTCGGGACAGGGGGATTCAACGAGCAGTACTTC. Based on the CDR3 plus reference TRBV5-1 and TRBJ2-7, the full variable domain is KAGVTQTPRYLIKTRGQQVTLSCSPISGHRSVSWYQQTPGQGLQFLFEYFSETQRNKGNFPGRFSGRQFSNSRSEMNVSTLELGDSALYLCASSFGTGGFNEQYFGPGTRLTVT.

The chain has TRBV2 and TRBJ2-1; 7 bases align to TRBD2. The CDR3 length is 15 residues. Germline CDR1 reads SNHLY; CDR2 reads FYNNEI. V was pared by 2 bases and J by 4 bases, with 5 bases of the junction left unmatched. The CDR3 DNA is TGTGCCAGCAGTGAAACTAGCGCCCTATACAATGAGCAGTTCTTC. Translating gives CASSETSALYNEQFF.

To note about this clonotype: This may be a read error, as it is one base from a much larger clone. CDR3: CSARPDRNTGAFF. The CDR3 DNA reads as TGCAGTGCTAGACCAGACAGGAACACTGGAGCTTTCTTT. The rearrangement joins TRBV20-1 to TRBJ1-1; maybe TRBD1 (6 bases). Germline assignment: CDR1 DFQATT and CDR2 SNEGSKA (reference sequence). The CDR3 is 13 residues long.

The CDR3 loop reads CASSYYSGAEAFF. The CDR3 DNA reads TGTGCCAGTAGTTATTACTCCGGGGCCGAAGCTTTCTTT. The chain is built from TRBV19 and TRBJ1-1, with D tentatively TRBD1 (5 bases). Germline V CDR1 and CDR2: LNHDA, SQIVND (reference sequence). The V end was cut by 5 bases, the J end by 8 bases, with 15 bases between. The length of the CDR3 is 13 residues.

The V call is TRBV7-9, the J call TRBJ1-1; D is perhaps TRBD1 (5 bases). The CDR3 is made up of 15 amino acids. V shed 5 bases and J shed 5 bases, with 18 bases lying between them. Looked up from germline, CDR1 is SEHNR and CDR2 is FQNEAQ (reference sequence). The CDR3 loop is CASSHLHVGGTEAFF. As DNA, the CDR3 is TGTGCCAGCAGCCATTTGCACGTGGGGGGAACTGAAGCTTTCTTT. The complete variable domain, with remaining parts taken from reference TRBV7-9 and TRBJ1-1, reads DTGVSQNPRHKITKRGQNVTFRCDPISEHNRLYWYRQTLGQGPEFLTYFQNEAQLEKSRLLSDRFSAERPKGSFSTLEIQRTEQGDSAMYLCASSHLHVGGTEAFFGQGTRLTVV.

This clonotype has at least ten counts. The gene calls are TRBV6-6 and TRBJ2-7; TRBD2 might be the D (5 bases). Germline CDR1 reads MNHNY; CDR2 reads SVGAGI (reference sequence). The CDR3 contains 13 residues. Trimming took 7 bases from V and 3 from J, leaving 13 bases between them. The CDR3 DNA is TGTGCCAGCAAGGGAGCTGATGGCTACGAGCAGTACTTC. It yields the protein CASKGADGYEQYF.

This rearrangement joins TRBV25-1 to TRBJ1-1; 10 nucleotides match TRBD1. With 2 bases clipped from V and 8 bases from J, the junction kept 8 bases outside the gene matches. Germline V gene lookup returns CDR1 MGHDK and CDR2 SYGVNS. The CDR3 consists of 15 residues. The DNA for the CDR3 is TGTGCCAGCAGTGAAAAGGGACAGGGGTTCTCGGAAGCTTTCTTT. As protein: CASSEKGQGFSEAFF.

The rearrangement links TRBV20-1 to TRBJ2-1; 8 bases are shared with TRBD1. Germline CDR1 DFQATT, CDR2 SNEGSKA (reference sequence). CDR3 length: 16 amino acids. The trim removed 0 bases at V and 6 bases at J, leaving 10 bases unmatched. This CDR3 reads CSAREGGRGLFNEQFF. The CDR3 DNA reads TGCAGTGCTAGAGAAGGAGGCAGGGGGCTTTTCAATGAGCAGTTCTTC.

This clonotype was counted many times. V is TRBV12-3 or TRBV12-4 and J is TRBJ2-1, with 10 bases identical to TRBD2. The CDR3 length is 15 residues. V trimming: 5 bases; J trimming: 1 base; junction bases outside the gene matches: 2. The CDR3 spells CASSLSGRSYNEQFF. Written as DNA, the CDR3 is TGTGCCAGCAGTCTTAGCGGGAGGTCCTACAATGAGCAGTTCTTC.

CDR3 bases: TGTGCCAGCAGCTTTGGATCGTCGGGCACTGAAGCTTTCTTT. Its translation is CASSFGSSGTEAFF. The rearrangement joins TRBV5-6 to TRBJ1-1; D is unclear. Germline CDR1 reads SGHDT; CDR2 reads YYEEEE. CDR3 size: 14 residues. The V end was cut by 2 bases, the J end by 4 bases, with 12 bases between. Full variable domain (remainder filled in from reference TRBV5-6 and TRBJ1-1): DAGVTQSPTHLIKTRGQQVTLRCSPKSGHDTVSWYQQALGQGPQFIFQYYEEEERQRGNFPDRFSGHQFPNYSSELNVNALLLGDSALYLCASSFGSSGTEAFFGQGTRLTVV.

The rearrangement links TRBV19 to TRBJ2-1; 8 bases line up with TRBD2. V was pared by 7 bases and J by 7 bases, with 12 bases of the junction left unmatched. Germline V gives CDR1 LNHDA, CDR2 SQIVND (reference sequence). The CDR3 loop spans 15 amino acids. The CDR3 region has the DNA TGTGCCAGTACCCGAGGGCCAGCGGGGGCTAATGAGCAGTTCTTC. Amino acid sequence: CASTRGPAGANEQFF.

This clonotype was detected ten times or more. The chain uses TRBV5-1 and TRBJ2-2; D perhaps matches TRBD2 (6 bases). This CDR3 contains 12 residues. Trimming took 4 bases from V and 11 from J, leaving 12 bases between them. Germline-derived CDR1 and CDR2 are SGHRS and YFSETQ. CDR3 nucleotide sequence: TGCGCCAGCAGCCCCGGGACTGCAGAGCTGTTTTTT. Amino acid sequence: CASSPGTAELFF.

The table lists this clonotype with a few counts. The V gene is TRBV20-1, the J gene TRBJ1-3, with D maybe TRBD1 (6 bases). The germline V gene encodes CDR1 DFQATT and CDR2 SNEGSKA (reference sequence). V was cut by 4 bases and J by 0 bases, with 10 bases left in between. This CDR3 contains 14 residues. This chain's CDR3 is CSATGAFSGNTIYF. The CDR3 coding sequence is TGCAGTGCTACGGGGGCTTTCTCTGGAAACACCATATATTTT.

The V call is TRBV20-1, the J call TRBJ1-3; D not certain. CDR1 and CDR2 (germline): DFQATT, SNEGSKA (reference sequence). The CDR3 sequence is 15 residues long. V shed 1 base and J shed 4 bases, with 14 bases lying between them. In nucleotides, the CDR3 is TGCAGTGCTAGAGTGGTGGGGTCATCGGGAAACACCATATATTTT. Its translation: CSARVVGSSGNTIYF.